One and the same sample provided the 30 T cell receptor beta chains below, sequenced in a study of T cell responses to AZD1222 COVID-19 vaccine. Sequencing used immunoSEQ multiplex PCR; TCRdb keeps in-frame clones, though not all of them. The sample gives some 140,000 clones, roughly 92% of which show up once; about 0.86% is in the top ten. Here the sequenced sample was peripheral blood, taken on day 0 of AZD1222 vaccination. The receptors shown here come from an adult in good health.

This clone was detected once. The chain uses TRBV3-1 (or the pseudogene TRBV3-2) and TRBJ2-7, with 8 bases identical to TRBD2. The CDR3 is 13 residues long. Germline-derived CDR1 and CDR2 are LGHDT and YNNKEL (reference sequence). The trim removed 3 bases at V and 3 bases at J, leaving 1 base unmatched. The CDR3 DNA is TGTGCCAGCAGCCACCTAGCGGGCTACGAGCAGTACTTC. Its protein product is CASSHLAGYEQYF.

In regard to this clone: Mismatch with germline at one junction end may stem from a read error. The chain uses TRBV10-1 and TRBJ2-1; D is unclear. This CDR3 contains 17 residues. Germline CDR1 reads WNHNN; CDR2 reads SYGVQD (reference sequence). This CDR3 is CASSVSTQAQLYSEQFF. CDR3 nucleotide sequence: TGCGCCAGCAGTGTATCAACGCAGGCACAATTGTACAGTGAGCAGTTCTTC.

Only one count was recorded for this clone. The chain carries TRBV20-1 and TRBJ1-5; TRBD1 is a possible D gene (6 bases). The CDR3 totals 15 residues. V shed 3 bases and J shed 7 bases, with 19 bases lying between them. From germline, CDR1 is DFQATT and CDR2 SNEGSKA (reference sequence). This chain's CDR3 is CSASTPGARGQPQHF. CDR3 in DNA: TGCAGTGCTAGTACACCGGGGGCGCGGGGCCAGCCCCAGCATTTT.

This chain joins TRBV19 and TRBJ2-1; possible D gene TRBD2, 6 bases. This CDR3 region has 15 residues. V dropped 1 base and J dropped 8 bases, with 15 bases sitting between them. CDR1 is LNHDA, CDR2 SQIVND, per germline (reference sequence). CDR3 DNA sequence: TGTGCCAGTAGTATAGGGAGTACGGGGGTCGATGAGCAGTTCTTC. Amino acid sequence: CASSIGSTGVDEQFF.

The chain uses TRBV5-6 and TRBJ1-2; D not resolved. The CDR3 extends over 14 amino acids. The germline V and J ends were trimmed by 0 bases and 4 bases, with 10 bases remaining between them. Germline CDR1 is SGHDT and CDR2 is YYEEEE. The CDR3 region has the DNA TGTGCCAGCAGCTTGGGTTCATCCCTCTATGGCTACACCTTC. Its translation is CASSLGSSLYGYTF. Combining the CDR3 with reference TRBV5-6 and TRBJ1-2 gives the whole variable domain DAGVTQSPTHLIKTRGQQVTLRCSPKSGHDTVSWYQQALGQGPQFIFQYYEEEERQRGNFPDRFSGHQFPNYSSELNVNALLLGDSALYLCASSLGSSLYGYTFGSGTRLTVV.

This clone has just one count. The DNA for the CDR3 is TGTGCCAGCAGCTTAGGGCCTAACTATGGCTACACCTTC. It codes for CASSLGPNYGYTF. The gene calls are TRBV7-2 and TRBJ1-2; D gene uncertain. Trimming took 1 base from V and 0 from J, leaving 3 bases between them. Germline V CDR1 and CDR2: SGHTA, FQGNSA. The CDR3 has 13 residues.

The chain uses TRBV18 and TRBJ1-3, with a possible D match to TRBD1 (6 bases). Trimming pared 4 bases from V and 6 bases from J, leaving 19 bases between. The V gene's germline CDR1 is KGHSH and CDR2 LQKENI. The CDR3 runs to 16 residues. The CDR3 here is CASSQGSGESTNTIYF. For the CDR3, the DNA is TGTGCCAGCTCACAAGGATCAGGGGAATCAACAAACACCATATATTTT.

The V call is TRBV6-5, the J call TRBJ2-7; 8 bases line up with TRBD1. V dropped 6 bases and J dropped 4; count of bases not matched to a gene: 5. Germline loops: CDR1 MNHEY, CDR2 SVGAGI. The CDR3 has 13 amino acids. The CDR3 coding sequence is TGTGCCAGCAGGACATACAGGGGGTACGAGCAGTACTTC. This codes for CASRTYRGYEQYF.

The CDR3 region is CASSPRRGAGELFF. CDR3 in DNA: TGTGCCAGCTCACCACGGAGGGGTGCCGGGGAGCTGTTTTTT. The chain is built from TRBV18 and TRBJ2-2, with D possibly TRBD2 on 6 matching bases. Germline V gives CDR1 KGHSH, CDR2 LQKENI. This CDR3 is built from 14 residues. V lost 1 base, J lost 6 bases, and 9 bases lay in between. Using reference TRBV18 and TRBJ2-2 for the parts outside the CDR3, the full variable domain is NAGVMQNPRHLVRRRGQEARLRCSPMKGHSHVYWYRQLPEEGLKFMVYLQKENIIDESGMPKERFSAEFPKEGPSILRIQQVVRGDSAAYFCASSPRRGAGELFFGEGSRLTVL.

This chain connects TRBV6-5 to TRBJ1-5, with D perhaps TRBD1 (5 bases). CDR3 length: 15 amino acids. V was clipped by 4 bases and J by 0 bases, with 10 bases between them. CDR1 is MNHEY, CDR2 SVGAGI, per germline. CDR3 nucleotides: TGTGCCAGCAGTTCCCAGGGTTATAGCAATCAGCCCCAGCATTTT. Amino acid sequence: CASSSQGYSNQPQHF.

This chain links TRBV19 with TRBJ1-5, with a weak D call TRBD1 (5 bases). The CDR3 extends over 16 amino acids. The germline gives CDR1 LNHDA, CDR2 SQIVND (reference sequence). V lost 2 bases and J lost 4, with 15 bases in between. The CDR3 DNA reads TGTGCCAGTAGTATATATCCCACAGGACTGAATCAGCCCCAGCATTTT. Protein: CASSIYPTGLNQPQHF.

The chain carries TRBV9 and TRBJ1-3; weak D call: TRBD1 (6 bases). V was cut by 6 bases and J by 3 bases, with 13 bases left in between. From germline, CDR1 is SGDLS and CDR2 YYNGEE. The CDR3 consists of 14 residues. CDR3 nucleotides: TGTGCCAGCACCCCCGGCAGGGGTGGAAACACCATATATTTT. It is translated as CASTPGRGGNTIYF.

This rearrangement joins TRBV7-9 to TRBJ1-2, with 11 bases identical to TRBD1. CDR3 length equals 15 residues. The V and J ends lost 7 bases and 3 bases, in that order; junction bases with no gene match: 7. The germline V gene has CDR1 SEHNR and CDR2 FQNEAQ (reference sequence). For the CDR3, the DNA is TGTGCCAGCACTCTCATGGGACAGGGGGACTATGGCTACACCTTC. Translating it yields CASTLMGQGDYGYTF.

This chain joins TRBV7-9 and TRBJ2-7; D perhaps matches TRBD1 (5 bases). The CDR3 has 13 residues. The V and J ends lost 1 base and 5 bases respectively, with 9 bases between them. The germline gives CDR1 SEHNR, CDR2 FQNEAQ (reference sequence). CDR3 in DNA: TGTGCCAGCAGCTTAGAGGGGCTGAACGAGCAGTACTTC. It yields the protein CASSLEGLNEQYF.

J is TRBJ2-1 and V is TRBV10-1, with 10 bases matching TRBD2. The J segment lost 8 bases and the V segment lost 0 bases, leaving 7 bases of the junction unmatched. From germline, CDR1 is WNHNN and CDR2 SYGVQD (reference sequence). The CDR3 is made up of 16 amino acids. The CDR3 loop reads CASSESDSGGDHEQFF. CDR3 coding DNA: TGCGCCAGCAGTGAGTCCGACAGCGGGGGGGACCATGAGCAGTTCTTC.

The chain employs TRBV12-3 or TRBV12-4 and TRBJ1-2; 9 bases match TRBD1. V lost 6 bases and J lost 4; bases outside the gene matches: 3. The CDR3 is 13 amino acids. CDR3 loop: CASRGDRAYGYTF. The CDR3 DNA is TGTGCCAGCAGGGGGGACAGGGCCTATGGCTACACCTTC.

This clone came up once. V gene TRBV19 combines with J gene TRBJ2-1, with a possible D match to TRBD1 (6 bases). The germline CDR1 and CDR2 sequences are LNHDA and SQIVND (reference sequence). The CDR3 is 16 amino acids. Trimming took off 7 bases at V and 0 bases at J, with 16 bases between the two ends. The CDR3 nucleotides read TGTGCCAGTACCCCGGGACACCTGAGCTCCTACAATGAGCAGTTCTTC. Amino acids: CASTPGHLSSYNEQFF.

The gene calls are TRBV4-1 and TRBJ2-3; D tentatively reads TRBD1 or TRBD2 (5 bases each). Germline assignment: CDR1 MGHRA and CDR2 YSYEKL. V shed 0 bases and J shed 1 base, with 5 bases lying between them. The CDR3 has 14 amino acids. CDR3 in amino acids: CASSQEGGTDTQYF. CDR3 coding DNA: TGCGCCAGCAGCCAAGAGGGGGGCACAGATACGCAGTATTTT.

As concerns this clone: Other nucleotide sequences in the sample specify the same CDR3. The chain has TRBV5-1 and TRBJ2-1; D is uncertain. V was shortened by 4 bases and J by 4 bases, with 3 bases between the two germline ends. Germline loops: CDR1 SGHRS, CDR2 YFSETQ. The CDR3 totals 11 residues. CDR3 nucleotides: TGCGCCAGCAGCCTATACAATGAGCAGTTCTTC. Protein sequence: CASSLYNEQFF. Variable domain in full (rest from reference TRBV5-1 and TRBJ2-1): KAGVTQTPRYLIKTRGQQVTLSCSPISGHRSVSWYQQTPGQGLQFLFEYFSETQRNKGNFPGRFSGRQFSNSRSEMNVSTLELGDSALYLCASSLYNEQFFGPGTRLTVL.

This clone was detected only once. V usage is TRBV3-1 (or the pseudogene TRBV3-2) and J usage is TRBJ1-2, with D perhaps matching TRBD1 (6 bases). Trimming shortened V by 4 bases and J by 8 bases, and 20 bases separated the two germline ends. This CDR3 is built from 15 residues. Germline CDR1 reads LGHDT; CDR2 reads YNNKEL (reference sequence). CDR3 nucleotides: TGTGCCAGCAGCCCCTTTTGGCAGGGGAAAGAGGGCTACACCTTC. This translates into CASSPFWQGKEGYTF.

V gene TRBV3-1 (or the pseudogene TRBV3-2) combines with J gene TRBJ2-7; possibly TRBD1 or TRBD2 for D (5 bases each). The germline gives CDR1 LGHDT, CDR2 YNNKEL (reference sequence). The CDR3 is 15 amino acids. The V and J ends lost 0 bases and 2 bases respectively, with 11 bases between them. In DNA, the CDR3 is TGTGCCAGCAGCCAAGACGGGGACCTTGCCTACGAGCAGTACTTC. This translates into CASSQDGDLAYEQYF.

The chain has TRBV10-3 and TRBJ1-1; tentatively, D is TRBD1 (5 bases). V dropped 5 bases and J dropped 0 bases, with 10 bases sitting between them. CDR1 ENHRY and CDR2 SYGVKD come from the germline V gene. The CDR3 is 14 amino acids. CDR3: CAISKDTLNTEAFF. CDR3 DNA: TGTGCCATCAGTAAGGACACCCTGAACACTGAAGCTTTCTTT.

The chain employs TRBV11-3 and TRBJ1-3; D remains ambiguous. Per germline, CDR1 SGHNT and CDR2 YENEEA. V gave up 6 bases and J gave up 1 base, with 1 base separating them. The CDR3 spans 11 residues. CDR3 amino acids: CASSSGNTIYF. CDR3 sequence (DNA): TGTGCCAGCAGTTCTGGAAACACCATATATTTT.

In DNA, the CDR3 is TGCGCCAGCAGCCACGTGAAGGGACAGGGGGAAGAAAAACTGTTTTTT. Its translation: CASSHVKGQGEEKLFF. The V and J genes are TRBV4-1 and TRBJ1-4, with 11 bases that match TRBD1. CDR1 MGHRA and CDR2 YSYEKL come from the germline V gene. The junction had 8 bases not matched to a gene; V was cut back by 3 bases and J by 8 bases. The CDR3 extends over 16 amino acids.

Here the CDR3 reads CASRPGNTGELFF. The CDR3, as DNA: TGCGCCAGCAGGCCTGGGAACACCGGGGAGCTGTTTTTT. This chain joins TRBV5-1 and TRBJ2-2; D call uncertain. Germline lookup yields CDR1 SGHRS and CDR2 YFSETQ. The CDR3 has 13 residues. V was shortened by 5 bases and J by 1 base, with 6 bases between the two germline ends.

V gene TRBV6-5 combines with J gene TRBJ1-2, with D uncertain. Per germline, CDR1 MNHEY and CDR2 SVGAGI. This CDR3 is built from 13 residues. Trimming took off 6 bases at V and 6 bases at J, with 14 bases between the two ends. CDR3 loop: CASSPLGSHGYTF. As DNA, the CDR3 is TGTGCCAGCAGCCCCCTTGGCAGCCATGGCTACACCTTC.

The chain joins TRBV11-2 to TRBJ1-1, with a weak D call TRBD1 (6 bases). Germline V gene lookup returns CDR1 SGHAT and CDR2 FQNNGV. V was cut by 1 base and J by 0 bases, with 12 bases left in between. The CDR3 spans 16 residues. CDR3 sequence reads: CASSLVSGAMNTEAFF. CDR3 DNA: TGTGCCAGCAGCTTAGTATCAGGGGCAATGAACACTGAAGCTTTCTTT.

V is TRBV4-2 and J is TRBJ1-1; D remains unclear. The CDR3 contains 13 residues. The germline CDR1 and CDR2 sequences are LGHNA and YNFKEQ. The ends were cut back, 4 bases at V and 5 bases at J, with 11 bases in the middle. The CDR3 DNA reads as TGTGCCAGCAGCCCGACCCCCGGGACTGAAGCTTTCTTT. Protein product: CASSPTPGTEAFF.

CDR3 bases: TGTGCCAGCAGCCCTGGACAGGGCTATGGCTACACCTTC. It is translated as CASSPGQGYGYTF. The chain has TRBV11-1 and TRBJ1-2; the match to TRBD1 covers 8 bases. V lost 5 bases and J lost 4; bases outside the gene matches: 3. This CDR3 is built from 13 residues. Germline V gene data show CDR1 as SGHAT and CDR2 as FQDESV (reference sequence).

The rearrangement joins TRBV2 to TRBJ1-3; 8 bases fit TRBD1. V lost 2 bases, J lost 2 bases, and 2 bases stayed unmatched. Germline V gene data show CDR1 as SNHLY and CDR2 as FYNNEI. The CDR3 totals 15 residues. The CDR3 reads CASSEQGAAGNTIYF. The DNA for the CDR3 is TGTGCCAGCAGTGAACAGGGGGCCGCTGGAAACACCATATATTTT.